This entry lists 8 T cell receptor beta chains sequenced from one sample in a study of blood T cell repertoires in COVID-19. Clones were sequenced by immunoSEQ multiplex PCR, and TCRdb holds only the in-frame ones, with some missing. The sample has around 130,000 clones; about 87% are singletons. The sample was peripheral blood. The receptors shown here come from a human donor with COVID-19, enrolled during active disease. The donor label of this sample is uncertain.

This rearrangement joins TRBV2 to TRBJ2-7, with 9 bases matching TRBD1. The CDR3 length is 13 residues. Germline V CDR1 and CDR2: SNHLY, FYNNEI. The V segment lost 7 bases and the J segment 3 bases; nucleotides outside the gene matches: 4. CDR3 protein: CASNRDRDYEQYF. In nucleotides, the CDR3 is TGTGCCAGCAACCGGGACAGGGACTACGAGCAGTACTTC.

The count of this clone is one. The chain carries TRBV5-1 and TRBJ1-4, with 12 positions matching TRBD1. The trim removed 0 bases at V and 7 bases at J, leaving 7 bases unmatched. The V gene's germline CDR1 is SGHRS and CDR2 YFSETQ. The CDR3 is 17 amino acids. The CDR3 reads CASSLVKGQGAGEKLFF. The DNA for the CDR3 is TGCGCCAGCAGCTTGGTCAAGGGACAGGGGGCAGGTGAAAAACTGTTTTTT.

This clone was observed a single time. The genes are TRBV19 and TRBJ1-4; 7 nucleotides agree with TRBD1. The CDR3 covers 15 residues. Unmatched junction bases numbered 6, after V lost 3 bases and J lost 5 bases. Germline V gene lookup returns CDR1 LNHDA and CDR2 SQIVND (reference sequence). The CDR3 region is CASSMSTGENEKLFF. CDR3 nucleotide sequence: TGTGCCAGTAGTATGAGCACAGGGGAAAATGAAAAACTGTTTTTT.

The gene calls are TRBV30 and TRBJ1-5; D ambiguous. The V and J ends lost 5 bases and 3 bases respectively, with 8 bases between them. The CDR3 has 12 residues. The V gene's germline CDR1 is GTSNPN and CDR2 SVGIG (reference sequence). CDR3 in DNA: TGTGCCTGGGGGTTCTCCAATCAGCCCCAGCATTTT. Translated: CAWGFSNQPQHF.

The chain joins TRBV7-9 to TRBJ2-3, with 16 bases fitting TRBD2. The CDR3 has 18 residues. V lost 1 base to trimming and J lost 3 bases; unmatched junction nucleotides: 4. The germline V gene encodes CDR1 SEHNR and CDR2 FQNEAQ (reference sequence). CDR3 sequence (DNA): TGTGCCAGCAGCTTAGGCTGGGGACTAGCGGGGGGGACAGATACGCAGTATTTT. Protein product: CASSLGWGLAGGTDTQYF.

In its sample, this clone was seen once. The genes are TRBV28 and TRBJ1-1; 7 positions match TRBD1. The CDR3 is 16 residues long. The V segment lost 4 bases and the J segment 4 bases; nucleotides outside the gene matches: 12. Germline V CDR1 and CDR2: MDHEN, SYDVKM. CDR3 residues: CASSSFEGGSGTEAFF. CDR3 sequence (DNA): TGTGCCAGCAGTTCGTTTGAAGGGGGCTCGGGCACTGAAGCTTTCTTT.

The rearrangement uses TRBV27 and TRBJ1-1; TRBD1 might be the D (5 bases). The CDR3 runs to 14 residues. The germline V gene has CDR1 MNHEY and CDR2 SMNVEV (reference sequence). Trimming stripped 3 bases from V and 6 bases from J, with 14 bases between. The CDR3 protein is CASSFGGFQAEAFF. The CDR3 region has the DNA TGTGCCAGCAGTTTCGGGGGATTCCAGGCTGAAGCTTTCTTT.

The chain joins TRBV12-3 or TRBV12-4 to TRBJ1-2; no firm D call. Trimming left V 3 bases short and J 8 bases short, with 10 bases between. The CDR3 consists of 12 residues. The CDR3 reads CASSLSVGGYTF. The CDR3 bases are TGTGCCAGCAGTTTGTCGGTGGGCGGCTACACCTTC.